This is a list of T cell receptor beta chains from one sample in a study of T cell repertoires in ileal Crohn's disease. Sequenced by immunoSEQ multiplex PCR; TCRdb stores in-frame clones only, minus some. The sample gives 480 or so clones, about 93% of which show up once; roughly 9.7% is in the top ten. Specimen: ileal tissue. Receptors originate from an adult with Crohn's disease. Each CDR3 is given with its conserved first and last residue. The D gene is left open where the match is weak. Clone size appears in some rows only: once, few, many, or a class for an expanded clone.

>TRBV19|.|TRBJ2-5|.
CASSSGGGRETQYF
TGTGCCAGTAGTTCAGGGGGGGGCCGGGAGACCCAGTACTTC
>TRBV21-1|few|TRBJ2-4|.
CASSKGGERQNIQYF
TGTGCCAGCAGCAAAGGGGGAGAGCGCCAAAACATTCAGTACTTC
>TRBV5-6|.|TRBJ2-7|.
CASSLPSGVSAYEQYF
TGTGCCAGCAGCTTACCTTCCGGGGTCTCAGCCTACGAGCAGTACTTC
>TRBV30|.|TRBJ1-4|.
CAWSASDEKLFF
TGTGCCTGGAGTGCCAGTGATGAAAAACTGTTTTTT
>TRBV6-1|.|TRBJ1-4|.
CASSEGQGIGEKLFF
TGTGCCAGCAGTGAAGGGCAGGGGATTGGAGAAAAACTGTTTTTT
>TRBV20-1|.|TRBJ2-1|TRBD1
CSAYRGDEQFF
TGCAGTGCTTACAGGGGCGATGAGCAGTTCTTC
>TRBV6-1|.|TRBJ1-4|TRBD1
CASSETGTGNEKLFF
TGTGCCAGCAGTGAAACGGGGACAGGGAATGAAAAACTGTTTTTT
>TRBV6-8|.|TRBJ2-1|TRBD2
CAIRLAGGTGNEQFF
TGTGCCATTCGACTAGCGGGGGGGACCGGTAATGAGCAGTTCTTC
>TRBV19|.|TRBJ2-2|.
CASTSPNAGELFF
TGTGCCAGTACGTCCCCCAATGCCGGGGAGCTGTTTTTT
>TRBV7-4|once|TRBJ1-2|.
CASSPNPGTPSTNYGYTF
TGTGCCAGCAGCCCGAACCCCGGGACGCCAAGTACCAACTATGGCTACACCTTC
>TRBV6-1|.|TRBJ1-5|.
CASSEAAGGGNQPQHF
TGTGCCAGCAGTGAAGCGGCGGGGGGCGGTAATCAGCCCCAGCATTTT
>TRBV6-5|.|TRBJ1-1|.
CASSYNREGEAFF
TGTGCCAGCAGTTACAATAGGGAAGGTGAAGCTTTCTTT
>TRBV5-1|.|TRBJ2-3|.
CASRSYDRMTSTDTQYF
TGCGCCAGCAGGTCTTACGACAGAATGACTAGCACAGATACGCAGTATTTT
>TRBV5-1|.|TRBJ2-7|.
CASSQQGYEQYF
TGCGCCAGCAGTCAACAGGGATACGAGCAGTACTTC
>TRBV28|.|TRBJ1-4|.
CASSLPFMGTTNEKLFF
TGTGCCAGCAGCCTCCCTTTCATGGGTACAACTAATGAAAAACTGTTTTTT
>TRBV6-6|.|TRBJ2-3|TRBD1
CASSYNRGRGDTQYF
TGTGCCAGCAGTTACAACAGGGGAAGGGGAGATACGCAGTATTTT
>TRBV4-1|few|TRBJ1-2|.
CASSQEPGKNYYGYTF
TGCGCCAGCAGCCAAGAGCCGGGAAAAAATTACTATGGCTACACCTTC
>TRBV5-1|.|TRBJ2-7|.
CASSQGGGGPHEQYF
TGCGCCAGCAGCCAGGGGGGCGGGGGGCCCCACGAGCAGTACTTC
>TRBV7-9|.|TRBJ1-2|.
CASSLGGGSPNYGYTF
TGTGCCAGCAGCTTAGGTGGGGGCAGCCCTAACTATGGCTACACCTTC
>TRBV9|.|TRBJ2-1|TRBD2
CASSVGLAGASNEQFF
TGTGCCAGCAGCGTAGGATTAGCGGGGGCCAGCAATGAGCAGTTCTTC
>TRBV4-3|.|TRBJ1-6|.
CASSQDRRTQIHF
TGCGCCAGCAGCCAAGATCGGAGGACACAAATCCACTTT
>TRBV5-8|.|TRBJ1-5|.
CASSLGGGGFQPQHF
TGTGCCAGCAGCTTGGGAGGTGGTGGTTTTCAGCCCCAGCATTTT